The clone carrying this TCR beta chain was detected ten times or more. The antigen remains unidentified. The germline CDR1 and CDR2 sequences are SNHLY and FYNNEI. The V segment lost 5 bases and the J segment 4 bases; nucleotides outside the gene matches: 7. There are 16 residues in the CDR3. The source of the sample is a study of blood T cells in healthy people across ages. Overall study findings and caveats: Getting older went along with TCR beta diversity per million T cells dropping roughly linearly.

Alongside a J-beta primer mix, a sample-barcoded 5' primer served in a second PCR lasting about 7 to 12 cycles. Each cDNA was tagged by a template-switch adaptor containing 12 random nucleotides. TCRdb re-analysed the 5' RACE reads in MiXCR, keeping a single row per CDR3 protein. The profile shows more than 800,000 distinct CDR3 sequences, 29% of them singletons. The rearrangement links TRBV2 to TRBJ2-3; 12 bases are a match to TRBD2. The clonotype was recovered from a woman of 80 years or more in good health. Sequences were obtained from blood. For the CDR3, the DNA is TGTGCCAGCAGTTCCCGACTAGCGGGGGAGGCAGATACGCAGTATTTT. It encodes CASSSRLAGEADTQYF.